This T cell receptor (beta chain) was sequenced in a study of blood T cell repertoires in COVID-19. Turning to the study itself: The study drew acute and convalescent COVID-19 samples from the United States, Italy and Spain. PBMCs, B-cell-depleted T cells, or T cells provided the cDNA or gDNA that made up the material.

Original handling: The authors estimated nucleated cell counts from reference gene primer amplification. TCRdb's copy holds only in-frame clones and misses some; the assay was immunoSEQ multiplex PCR. V, J and clone size reflect that table, while D and trimming were determined from the DNA. The sample shows about 83,000 clones, around 80% of them seen only once. The sequencing input was peripheral blood. The receptor was isolated from a woman aged 80 or older with active or convalescent COVID-19.

CDR3 DNA sequence: TGTGCCAGCAGCCCGGGGGAAGGACCAACAGATACGCAGTATTTT. Encoded protein: CASSPGEGPTDTQYF. The chain couples TRBV9 to TRBJ2-3, with D maybe TRBD2 (6 bases). V was pared by 4 bases and J by 3 bases, with 15 bases between. Germline-derived CDR1 and CDR2 are SGDLS and YYNGEE. CDR3 length equals 15 residues.